A single sample gave rise to the 14 T cell receptor beta chains below, sequenced in a study of blood T cell repertoires in COVID-19. Assay: immunoSEQ multiplex PCR; the TCRdb copy retains only in-frame clones and omits some. The data show about 82,000 clones, about 78% seen once. The sequenced material came from peripheral blood. The receptors were sampled from a man aged 55 to 70 with COVID-19, enrolled during active disease.

The CDR3 reads CASSGQVDLNTEAFF. DNA for the CDR3: TGTGCCAGCAGCGGTCAGGTAGACCTGAACACTGAAGCTTTCTTT. V and J are TRBV9 and TRBJ1-1; D remains ambiguous. The CDR3 runs to 15 residues. V lost 3 bases and J 0 bases, leaving 12 bases between the germline ends. Germline lookup yields CDR1 SGDLS and CDR2 YYNGEE.

About this clone: This sample includes further DNA sequences coding for the same CDR3. The chain carries TRBV2 and TRBJ2-7; D ambiguous. Germline-derived CDR1 and CDR2 are SNHLY and FYNNEI. The germline V and J ends were trimmed by 6 bases and 0 bases, with 6 bases remaining between them. The CDR3 has 12 amino acids. CDR3 sequence: CASRANSYEQYF. CDR3 nucleotides: TGTGCCAGCAGAGCCAACTCCTACGAGCAGTACTTC.

The genes are TRBV2 and TRBJ2-5; TRBD2 matches at 10 bases. The CDR3 runs to 16 residues. J lost 2 bases, V lost 4 bases, and 7 bases had no gene match. The V gene's germline CDR1 is SNHLY and CDR2 FYNNEI. The CDR3 nucleotides are TGTGCCAGCAGTGTGGCTAGCGGGAGCTCTCAAGAGACCCAGTACTTC. Its translation: CASSVASGSSQETQYF.

V and J are TRBV5-4 and TRBJ2-3; D call uncertain. The CDR3 is made up of 14 amino acids. V was trimmed by 0 bases and J by 5 bases, leaving 10 bases between them. The germline V gene encodes CDR1 SGHNT and CDR2 YYREEE (reference sequence). The DNA for the CDR3 is TGTGCCAGCAGCTTGGGAGGCCGGAAAGATACGCAGTATTTT. Amino acids: CASSLGGRKDTQYF.

This chain links TRBV6-2 or TRBV6-3 with TRBJ2-7, with 10 nucleotides matching TRBD1. Germline CDR1 MNHEY, CDR2 SVGEGT. V dropped 0 bases and J dropped 5; count of bases not matched to a gene: 4. The CDR3 spans 15 residues. CDR3 in amino acids: CASSYSAGQGNEQYF. The CDR3 coding sequence is TGTGCCAGCAGTTACTCGGCGGGACAGGGGAACGAGCAGTACTTC.

V and J are TRBV2 and TRBJ2-3, with 8 bases matching TRBD1. The V gene's germline CDR1 is SNHLY and CDR2 FYNNEI. The CDR3 totals 14 residues. V shed 6 bases and J 3 bases; nucleotides not matched to a gene: 5. Here the CDR3 reads CASSLGQGTDTQYF. The CDR3 DNA sequence: TGTGCCAGCAGCCTCGGACAGGGAACAGATACGCAGTATTTT. Full variable domain (remainder filled in from reference TRBV2 and TRBJ2-3): EPEVTQTPSHQVTQMGQEVILRCVPISNHLYFYWYRQILGQKVEFLVSFYNNEISEKSEIFDDQFSVERPDGSNFTLKIRSTKLEDSAMYFCASSLGQGTDTQYFGPGTRLTVL.

The chain combines TRBV18 with TRBJ2-7; TRBD2 agrees at 9 bases. Per the germline V gene, CDR1 is KGHSH and CDR2 is LQKENI. The CDR3 contains 14 residues. After removal of 9 bases from V and 3 bases from J, the junction contained 9 bases not matched to a gene. The CDR3 bases are TGTGCCAGTTCGCTGACTAGCGGCTACTACGAGCAGTACTTC. It yields the protein CASSLTSGYYEQYF.

V is TRBV19 and J is TRBJ1-5; 7 bases match TRBD1. Germline V gene lookup returns CDR1 LNHDA and CDR2 SQIVND (reference sequence). V was clipped by 4 bases and J by 7 bases; unmatched bases: 7. The CDR3 runs to 14 residues. CDR3 sequence (DNA): TGTGCCAGTAGTAGCTTACAGGGGTGGCAGCCCCAGCATTTT. Translated, it gives CASSSLQGWQPQHF. Together with reference TRBV19 and TRBJ1-5, the CDR3 gives the full variable domain: DGGITQSPKYLFRKEGQNVTLSCEQNLNHDAMYWYRQDPGQGLRLIYYSQIVNDFQKGDIAEGYSVSREKKESFPLTVTSAQKNPTAFYLCASSSLQGWQPQHFGDGTRLSIL.

This rearrangement joins TRBV5-1 to TRBJ2-6; maybe TRBD2 (7 bases). The CDR3 has 16 residues. Germline CDR1 and CDR2: SGHRS and YFSETQ. The V gene lost 4 bases and the J gene lost 0 bases, with 11 bases spanning the gap. The chain's CDR3 is CASSKGGFSGANVLTF. DNA for the CDR3: TGCGCCAGCAGCAAGGGGGGGTTCTCTGGGGCCAACGTCCTGACTTTC.

This clone was detected only a few times. This chain links TRBV5-1 with TRBJ2-2, with a weak D call TRBD2 (6 bases). Germline loops: CDR1 SGHRS, CDR2 YFSETQ. The CDR3 runs to 15 residues. V lost 0 bases and J lost 4, with 10 bases in between. DNA for the CDR3: TGCGCCAGCAGCTTGGCACTAGCAAGCACCGGGGAGCTGTTTTTT. This encodes CASSLALASTGELFF. Looking up the rest from reference TRBV5-1 and TRBJ2-2 gives the full variable domain: KAGVTQTPRYLIKTRGQQVTLSCSPISGHRSVSWYQQTPGQGLQFLFEYFSETQRNKGNFPGRFSGRQFSNSRSEMNVSTLELGDSALYLCASSLALASTGELFFGEGSRLTVL.

V and J are TRBV11-3 and TRBJ2-3, with D possibly being TRBD1 (5 bases). CDR3 length equals 15 residues. Trimming left V 5 bases short and J 6 bases short, with 18 bases between. Looked up from germline, CDR1 is SGHNT and CDR2 is YENEEA. The CDR3 is CASSPDPISGDTQYF. The CDR3 bases are TGTGCCAGCAGCCCCGACCCGATATCAGGGGATACGCAGTATTTT.

The chain recombines TRBV2 with TRBJ2-1; 8 bases match TRBD2. Germline trimming cut 6 bases from V and 6 bases from J; bases unmatched to any gene: 4. Germline V gene lookup returns CDR1 SNHLY and CDR2 FYNNEI. The CDR3 has 13 residues. In nucleotides, the CDR3 is TGTGCCAGCAGGGGGACTAGTTCCAATGAGCAGTTCTTC. Its translation is CASRGTSSNEQFF.

This chain links TRBV18 with TRBJ2-4; D might be TRBD2 (5 bases). Germline V gives CDR1 KGHSH, CDR2 LQKENI. V was cut by 0 bases and J by 0 bases, with 6 bases left in between. The CDR3 has 15 amino acids. The CDR3 DNA follows: TGTGCCAGCTCACCACCCGGGGTAGCCAAAAACATTCAGTACTTC. The encoded protein is CASSPPGVAKNIQYF.

This clone showed up just once. The rearrangement links TRBV12-3 or TRBV12-4 to TRBJ2-3; TRBD2 agrees at 7 bases. V shed 5 bases and J 5 bases; nucleotides not matched to a gene: 1. The CDR3 contains 12 residues. The CDR3 region has the DNA TGTGCCAGCAGTCCTAGCGGAGATACGCAGTATTTT. It yields the protein CASSPSGDTQYF.